This T cell receptor (beta chain) was captured by sequencing in a study of cytomegalovirus exposure and HLA in healthy donors. Findings and caveats of the study: Investigators reported 164 TCR beta chains as tied to cytomegalovirus.

Remarks on this clone: No antigen is known for it.

Among the roughly 120 subjects of the validation cohort, separate from the approximately 670-subject first cohort, were the donors. CDR1 and CDR2 from the germline V gene are SGHAT and FQNNGV. V lost 1 base and J lost 3, with 13 bases in between. The CDR3 is made up of 15 amino acids. The assay was immunoSEQ multiplex PCR, and TCRdb's table has in-frame clones only and misses some. The table records 150,000 to 200,000 clones, roughly 81% of them present only once. This chain joins TRBV11-2 and TRBJ2-7; possible D gene TRBD2, 6 bases. What was sequenced was PBMCs. The TCR was taken from a woman between 25 and 40 years old in good health and CMV-seronegative. The CDR3 DNA follows: TGTGCCAGCAGCTTAGTGGCGCGGGGAGACTACGAGCAGTACTTC. This gives the protein CASSLVARGDYEQYF.